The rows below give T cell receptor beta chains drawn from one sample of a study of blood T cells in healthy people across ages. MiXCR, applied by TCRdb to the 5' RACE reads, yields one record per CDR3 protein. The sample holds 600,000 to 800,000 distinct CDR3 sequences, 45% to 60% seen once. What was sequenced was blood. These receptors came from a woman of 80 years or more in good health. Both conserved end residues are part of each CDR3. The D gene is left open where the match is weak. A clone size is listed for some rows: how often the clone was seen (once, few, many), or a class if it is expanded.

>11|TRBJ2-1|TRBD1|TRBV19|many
CASTDRVSQFF
TGTGCCAGTACGGACAGGGTTTCGCAGTTCTTC
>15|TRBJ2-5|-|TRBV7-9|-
CASSMARTDQETQYF
TGTGCCAGCAGTATGGCGCGGACAGACCAAGAGACCCAGTACTTC
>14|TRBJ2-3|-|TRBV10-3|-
CAISRAASTDTQYF
TGTGCCATCTCCCGAGCGGCTAGCACAGATACGCAGTATTTT
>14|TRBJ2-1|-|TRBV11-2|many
CASSLEGQTMEQFF
TGTGCCAGCAGCTTAGAGGGTCAGACAATGGAGCAGTTCTTC
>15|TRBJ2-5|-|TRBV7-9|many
CASSPGWAVEETQYF
TGTGCCAGCAGCCCTGGCTGGGCGGTAGAAGAGACCCAGTACTTC
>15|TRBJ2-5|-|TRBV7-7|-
CASSLGGQLQETQYF
TGTGCTAGCAGCTTAGGAGGGCAGTTGCAAGAGACCCAGTACTTC
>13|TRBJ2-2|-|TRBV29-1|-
CSVTGVDTGELFF
TGCAGCGTTACTGGGGTTGACACCGGGGAGCTGTTTTTT
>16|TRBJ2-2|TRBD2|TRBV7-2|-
CASSFQAGARSGELFF
TGTGCCAGCAGCTTCCAAGCGGGGGCCCGGTCCGGGGAGCTGTTTTTT
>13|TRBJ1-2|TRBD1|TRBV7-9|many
CASSATGNYGYTF
TGTGCCAGCAGCGCGACAGGGAACTATGGCTACACCTTC
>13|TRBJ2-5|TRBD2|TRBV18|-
CASSPGLATEQYF
TGTGCCAGCTCACCGGGACTAGCGACTGAGCAGTACTTC
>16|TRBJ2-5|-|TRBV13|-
CASSLGPKQGPETQYF
TGTGCCAGCAGCTTAGGACCCAAACAGGGCCCAGAGACCCAGTACTTC
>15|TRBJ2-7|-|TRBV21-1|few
CASSKAFRLNYEQYF
TGTGCCAGCAGCAAAGCTTTCAGACTGAACTACGAGCAGTACTTC
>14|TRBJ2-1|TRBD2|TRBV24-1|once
CATSGQREVNEQFF
TGTGCCACCAGTGGCCAGCGGGAGGTTAATGAGCAGTTCTTC
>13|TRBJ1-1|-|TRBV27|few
CASSHTENTEAFF
TGTGCCAGCAGCCATACAGAGAACACTGAAGCTTTCTTT
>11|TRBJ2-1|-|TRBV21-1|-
CASSRSGRQFF
TGTGCCAGCTCCCGATCGGGGCGGCAGTTCTTC
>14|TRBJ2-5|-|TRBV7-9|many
CASSKFGQTETQYF
TGTGCCAGCAGCAAATTTGGCCAAACAGAGACCCAGTACTTC
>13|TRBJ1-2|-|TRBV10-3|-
CAISEAGNYGYTF
TGTGCCATCAGTGAAGCGGGTAACTATGGCTACACCTTC
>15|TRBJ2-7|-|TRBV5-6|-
CASSSIQGSRTEQYF
TGTGCCAGCAGCTCGATTCAGGGCTCCAGGACCGAGCAGTACTTC
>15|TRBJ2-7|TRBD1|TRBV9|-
CASSASGQGAYEQYF
TGTGCCAGCAGCGCCTCGGGACAGGGGGCCTACGAGCAGTACTTC
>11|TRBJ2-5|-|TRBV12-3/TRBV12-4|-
CASSSRKTQYF
TGTGCCAGCAGTTCCCGTAAGACCCAGTACTTC
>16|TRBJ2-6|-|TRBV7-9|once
CASSSPPGVGANVLTF
TGTGCCAGCAGCTCGCCCCCCGGGGTCGGGGCCAACGTCCTGACTTTC
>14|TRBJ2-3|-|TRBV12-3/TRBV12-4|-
CASSHGGSADTQYF
TGTGCCAGCAGTCACGGGGGATCTGCAGATACGCAGTATTTT
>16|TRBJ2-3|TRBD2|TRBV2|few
CASRVTSGAPTDTQYF
TGTGCCAGCAGGGTTACTAGCGGAGCCCCCACAGATACGCAGTATTTT
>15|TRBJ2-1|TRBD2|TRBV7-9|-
CASSLGSGGDNEQFF
TGTGCCAGCAGCTTAGGTAGCGGGGGAGACAATGAGCAGTTCTTC
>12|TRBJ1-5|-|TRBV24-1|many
CATSDPDQPQHF
TGTGCCACCAGTGACCCCGATCAGCCCCAGCATTTT
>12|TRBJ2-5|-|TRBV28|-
CASRLKLGTQYF
TGTGCCAGCAGGCTTAAGTTGGGGACCCAGTACTTC
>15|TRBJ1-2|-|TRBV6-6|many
CASSSGAPTWGGYTF
TGTGCCAGCAGTTCCGGGGCCCCCACTTGGGGTGGCTACACCTTC
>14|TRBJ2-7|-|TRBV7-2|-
CASSLRTAFNEQYF
TGTGCCAGCAGCTTACGGACAGCCTTCAACGAGCAGTACTTC
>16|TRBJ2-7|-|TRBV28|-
CASSDNSGTQQYEQYF
TGTGCCAGCAGTGACAACTCCGGGACACAACAGTACGAGCAGTACTTC
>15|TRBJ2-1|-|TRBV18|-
CASSPGVQGGYEQFF
TGTGCCAGCTCACCAGGGGTGCAAGGAGGCTACGAGCAGTTCTTC
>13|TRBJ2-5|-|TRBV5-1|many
CASSLDLDGEQYF
TGCGCCAGCAGCTTGGACCTTGATGGTGAGCAGTACTTC
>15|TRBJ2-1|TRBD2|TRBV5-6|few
CASSLGLAGWNEQFF
TGTGCCAGCAGCTTGGGGCTAGCGGGGTGGAATGAGCAGTTCTTC
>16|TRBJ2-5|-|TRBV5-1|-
CASSLGGGATQETQYF
TGCGCCAGCAGCTTGGGAGGGGGGGCGACACAAGAGACCCAGTACTTC
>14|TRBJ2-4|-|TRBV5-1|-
CASSPDTAKNIQYF
TGCGCCAGCAGCCCGGACACCGCCAAAAACATTCAGTACTTC
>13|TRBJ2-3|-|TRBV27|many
CASSLQGGDTQYF
TGTGCCAGCAGTCTCCAGGGTGGAGATACGCAGTATTTT
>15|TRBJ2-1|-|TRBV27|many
CASSLYAGRDNEQFF
TGTGCCAGCAGTTTATATGCGGGAAGGGACAATGAGCAGTTCTTC
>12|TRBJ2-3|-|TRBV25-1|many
CASSGPTDTQYF
TGTGCCAGCAGTGGCCCGACAGATACGCAGTATTTT
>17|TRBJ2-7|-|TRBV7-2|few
CASTLTSGPKPYNEQYF
TGTGCCAGCACCTTAACCAGCGGTCCCAAGCCTTACAATGAGCAGTACTTC
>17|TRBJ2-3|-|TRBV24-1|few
CATSDKYGIKGTDTQYF
TGTGCCACCAGTGACAAATACGGGATTAAGGGCACAGATACGCAGTATTTT
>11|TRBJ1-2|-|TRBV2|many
CASSAYYGYTF
TGTGCCAGCAGTGCCTACTATGGCTACACCTTC
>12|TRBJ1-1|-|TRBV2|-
CASSAENTEAFF
TGTGCCAGCAGTGCGGAGAACACTGAAGCTTTCTTT
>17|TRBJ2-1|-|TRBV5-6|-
CVSSLFQRTSGYNEQFF
TGTGTCAGCAGCTTGTTTCAGAGGACAAGCGGGTACAATGAGCAGTTCTTC
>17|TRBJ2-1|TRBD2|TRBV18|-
CASSPRLGTSGDNEQFF
TGTGCCAGCTCACCAAGGCTAGGGACTAGCGGGGACAATGAGCAGTTCTTC
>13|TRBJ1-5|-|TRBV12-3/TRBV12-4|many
CASSFRGNQPQHF
TGTGCCAGCAGTTTCAGAGGGAATCAGCCCCAGCATTTT
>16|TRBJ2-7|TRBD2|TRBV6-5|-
CASSYSRGRAHYEQYF
TGTGCCAGCAGTTACTCACGCGGGAGGGCCCACTACGAGCAGTACTTC
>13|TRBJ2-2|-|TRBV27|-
CASSQGGAGELFF
TGTGCCAGCAGCCAGGGGGGTGCCGGGGAGCTGTTTTTT
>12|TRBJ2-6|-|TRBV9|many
CASSTGANVLTF
TGTGCCAGCAGTACTGGGGCCAACGTCCTGACTTTC